A selection of T cell receptor beta chains follows, all from one sample in a study of cytomegalovirus exposure and HLA in healthy donors. The table came from immunoSEQ multiplex PCR; TCRdb's copy has only in-frame clones and leaves some out. The sample lists some 150,000 clones; 86% were seen once. The sequencing sample was made of PBMCs. All receptors come from a human donor in good health. CDR3s include the opening cysteine and the closing phenylalanine or tryptophan. A D gene is named only where the DNA matches it firmly. Clone size is not always given. Where it is, it says once, few, many or a class for expanded clones.

d_call	v_call	clone_size	j_call	cdr3_nt	cdr3_aa
-	TRBV11-2	-	TRBJ2-6	TGTGCCAGCAGCTTTACAAACTCTGGGGCCAACGTCCTGACTTTC	CASSFTNSGANVLTF
TRBD2	TRBV27	-	TRBJ2-1	TGTGCCAGCAGAATCGGGACTAGCGGGAGCTTTTACAATGAGCAGTTCTTC	CASRIGTSGSFYNEQFF
-	TRBV6-6	-	TRBJ2-7	TGTGCCAGCAGACCGACTAGTTTTGGGCCCTACGAGCAGTACTTC	CASRPTSFGPYEQYF
TRBD1	TRBV18	-	TRBJ2-4	TGTGCCAGCTCACCGGGGCAGGGGGAAAACATTCAGTACTTC	CASSPGQGENIQYF
TRBD2	TRBV7-3	once	TRBJ2-1	TGTGCCAGCAGCTTACTACGGACTAGCGGTACCTACAATGAGCAGTTCTTC	CASSLLRTSGTYNEQFF
TRBD2	TRBV11-2	-	TRBJ2-1	TGTGCCAGCAGCCTTGGCGGGGGAAAGGCCTACAATGAGCAGTTCTTC	CASSLGGGKAYNEQFF
-	TRBV28	-	TRBJ2-7	TGTGCCAGCAGTTTTACCAGGGACTACGAGCAGTACTTC	CASSFTRDYEQYF
-	TRBV2	-	TRBJ2-3	TGTGCCAGCAGTCGCCCGGTTAGCACAGATACGCAGTATTTT	CASSRPVSTDTQYF
-	TRBV9	-	TRBJ1-2	TGTGCCAGCAGCCAAAACGCACAGGGCCATAGGAACTATGGCTACACCTTC	CASSQNAQGHRNYGYTF
TRBD2	TRBV11-2	-	TRBJ2-7	TGTGCCAGCAGCTTAGGGACTAGCGGCATATACTACGAGCAGTACTTC	CASSLGTSGIYYEQYF
-	TRBV2	-	TRBJ2-7	TGTGCCAGCAGTGAAGGTTTCTCGCAGTACTTC	CASSEGFSQYF
-	TRBV30	-	TRBJ2-2	TGTGCCTGGAGTTCAGGGGCCGGGGAGCTGTTTTTT	CAWSSGAGELFF
TRBD1	TRBV4-1	-	TRBJ2-1	TGCGCCAGCAGCCAAGTCTCAGGGGACAGGGAAAAAAAGGGTCTGTTCTTC	CASSQVSGDREKKGLFF
-	TRBV11-2	-	TRBJ2-3	TGTGCCAGCAGCTTAGGCAGGGGCACAGATACGCAGTATTTT	CASSLGRGTDTQYF